These 16 T cell receptor beta chains share one sample of origin, sequenced in a study of cytomegalovirus exposure and HLA in healthy donors. TCRdb's copy holds only in-frame clones and misses some; the assay was immunoSEQ multiplex PCR. The sample carries 150,000 to 200,000 clones, around 85% recorded once. Sequenced material: PBMCs. These receptors all come from a man aged 18 to 29 in good health and CMV-seropositive.

V is TRBV7-8 and J is TRBJ2-2, with a possible D match to TRBD2 (6 bases). This CDR3 region has 16 residues. Trimming pared 1 base from V and 4 bases from J, leaving 13 bases between. The germline CDR1 and CDR2 sequences are SGHVS and FQNEAQ. In nucleotides, the CDR3 is TGTGCCAGCAGCTTAGGAAGGAGGGCCGGCACCGGGGAGCTGTTTTTT. It codes for CASSLGRRAGTGELFF.

This chain links TRBV29-1 with TRBJ2-3; D unclear. The CDR3 covers 11 residues. Trimming took off 7 bases at V and 2 bases at J, with 7 bases between the two ends. Germline V gives CDR1 SQVTM, CDR2 ANQGSEA. This chain's CDR3 is CSATVTDTQYF. For the CDR3, the DNA is TGCAGCGCTACGGTCACAGATACGCAGTATTTT.

The rearrangement uses TRBV5-1 and TRBJ2-2; the match to TRBD2 covers 8 bases. The CDR3 has 15 amino acids. CDR1 and CDR2 from the germline V gene are SGHRS and YFSETQ. V lost 7 bases and J lost 2; bases outside the gene matches: 7. The CDR3 coding sequence is TGCGCCAGCGGGAGCGGGAGTGGCAACACCGGGGAGCTGTTTTTT. It yields the protein CASGSGSGNTGELFF.

This clone showed up just a few times. The CDR3 spells CASSSGQGDGYTF. The CDR3 DNA reads TGCGCCAGCAGTTCAGGACAGGGAGATGGCTACACCTTC. The J gene is TRBJ1-2, the V gene TRBV10-1; 8 bases are a match to TRBD1. J lost 6 bases, V lost 5 bases, and 5 bases had no gene match. Germline assignment: CDR1 WNHNN and CDR2 SYGVQD (reference sequence). The CDR3 consists of 13 residues.

The V call is TRBV7-8, the J call TRBJ1-2; 8 nucleotides match TRBD1. The V gene end was trimmed by 5 bases and the J gene end by 5 bases; junction bases not matched to a gene: 10. The CDR3 is 15 amino acids. Germline CDR1 and CDR2: SGHVS and FQNEAQ. For the CDR3, the DNA is TGTGCCAGCAGCGAATTAGGGACAGGACTTTATGGCTACACCTTC. It is translated as CASSELGTGLYGYTF.

The chain recombines TRBV27 with TRBJ1-1; D is uncertain. V was trimmed by 3 bases and J by 2 bases, leaving 10 bases between them. The V gene's germline CDR1 is MNHEY and CDR2 SMNVEV (reference sequence). The CDR3 covers 14 residues. The CDR3 here is CASSLGQTNTEAFF. The CDR3 DNA follows: TGTGCCAGCAGTTTGGGCCAAACAAACACTGAAGCTTTCTTT.

The chain is built from TRBV4-1 and TRBJ1-6, with D possibly matching TRBD1 (5 bases). CDR3 length equals 18 residues. CDR1 and CDR2 from the germline V gene are MGHRA and YSYEKL. Trimming cost V 0 bases and J 1 base, with 13 bases left between them. CDR3 sequence reads: CASSQEPQGPSYNSPLHF. For the CDR3, the DNA is TGCGCCAGCAGCCAAGAGCCCCAGGGTCCGTCCTATAATTCACCCCTCCACTTT.

This clone turned up a few times. The chain carries TRBV9 and TRBJ2-7; maybe TRBD2 (5 bases). CDR1 and CDR2 from the germline V gene are SGDLS and YYNGEE. This CDR3 comprises 14 residues. Trimming removed 4 bases at V and 5 bases at J, with 16 bases between. This CDR3 is CASSSGFDVDEQYF. The CDR3 DNA reads as TGTGCCAGCAGCAGCGGTTTCGACGTCGACGAGCAGTACTTC.

This chain links TRBV11-3 with TRBJ2-7, with 7 positions matching TRBD1. In germline, CDR1 is SGHNT, CDR2 YENEEA. The CDR3 is 13 amino acids. Trimming at V came to 5 bases and at J to 3 bases, leaving 4 bases not matched to a gene. The CDR3: CASSDRDHYEQYF. The CDR3 bases are TGTGCCAGCAGCGACAGGGACCACTACGAGCAGTACTTC.

This chain connects TRBV5-6 to TRBJ1-5; 9 bases line up with TRBD1. The J segment lost 9 bases and the V segment lost 3 bases, leaving 7 bases of the junction unmatched. In germline, CDR1 is SGHDT, CDR2 YYEEEE. CDR3 length: 14 amino acids. The CDR3 loop reads CASSYTGGIMPQHF. In nucleotides, the CDR3 is TGTGCCAGCAGCTACACAGGGGGCATCATGCCCCAGCATTTT.

The chain uses TRBV11-3 and TRBJ2-3, with D maybe TRBD2 (5 bases). Trimming removed 2 bases from V and 0 bases from J, with 15 bases in between. This CDR3 comprises 17 residues. Germline CDR1 is SGHNT and CDR2 is YENEEA. CDR3 sequence (DNA): TGTGCCAGCAGCTTATCGGACTGGACGGTTAGCACAGATACGCAGTATTTT. It encodes CASSLSDWTVSTDTQYF.

The table lists this clone with many counts. The rearrangement links TRBV11-2 to TRBJ2-5, with D perhaps matching TRBD1 (6 bases). Germline V lookup: CDR1 SGHAT, CDR2 FQNNGV. The CDR3 runs 16 residues. V shed 4 bases and J shed 5 bases, with 20 bases lying between them. CDR3 in amino acids: CASSSLQGSGPETQYF. The CDR3 nucleotides read TGTGCCAGCAGCTCGCTACAGGGCAGCGGCCCCGAGACCCAGTACTTC.

V usage is TRBV29-1 and J usage is TRBJ2-7, with TRBD1 matching 10 bases. The germline gives CDR1 SQVTM, CDR2 ANQGSEA. This CDR3 has 15 amino acids. Losses at the gene ends were 4 bases for V and 5 bases for J; bases not matched to a gene: 11. The CDR3: CSVARTGGYENEQYF. DNA for the CDR3: TGCAGCGTTGCTCGGACAGGGGGTTATGAGAACGAGCAGTACTTC.

The rearrangement uses TRBV6-5 and TRBJ2-3, with a weak D call TRBD2 (6 bases). Germline assignment: CDR1 MNHEY and CDR2 SVGAGI. The V end was cut by 6 bases, the J end by 1 base, with 14 bases between. The CDR3 consists of 15 residues. DNA of the CDR3: TGTGCCAGCAGCAGGAGGGGTTTGGGCACAGATACGCAGTATTTT. Its protein is CASSRRGLGTDTQYF.

The chain is built from TRBV5-4 and TRBJ2-3; the D gene is possibly TRBD1 (5 bases). Germline CDR1 SGHNT, CDR2 YYREEE (reference sequence). Trimming stripped 3 bases from V and 1 base from J, with 15 bases between. The CDR3 totals 16 residues. The chain's CDR3 is CASSSPQGTGTDTQYF. The CDR3 DNA sequence: TGTGCCAGCAGCTCCCCCCAGGGCACCGGCACAGATACGCAGTATTTT. Variable domain in full (rest from reference TRBV5-4 and TRBJ2-3): ETGVTQSPTHLIKTRGQQVTLRCSSQSGHNTVSWYQQALGQGPQFIFQYYREEENGRGNFPPRFSGLQFPNYSSELNVNALELDDSALYLCASSSPQGTGTDTQYFGPGTRLTVL.

The chain joins TRBV28 to TRBJ2-3, with D perhaps TRBD2 (5 bases). This CDR3 has 14 amino acids. CDR1 MDHEN and CDR2 SYDVKM come from the germline V gene. V lost 3 bases, J lost 2 bases, and 9 bases lay in between. The CDR3 DNA sequence: TGTGCCAGCAGTTTTGAGGGCATCACAGATACGCAGTATTTT. Its translation: CASSFEGITDTQYF.